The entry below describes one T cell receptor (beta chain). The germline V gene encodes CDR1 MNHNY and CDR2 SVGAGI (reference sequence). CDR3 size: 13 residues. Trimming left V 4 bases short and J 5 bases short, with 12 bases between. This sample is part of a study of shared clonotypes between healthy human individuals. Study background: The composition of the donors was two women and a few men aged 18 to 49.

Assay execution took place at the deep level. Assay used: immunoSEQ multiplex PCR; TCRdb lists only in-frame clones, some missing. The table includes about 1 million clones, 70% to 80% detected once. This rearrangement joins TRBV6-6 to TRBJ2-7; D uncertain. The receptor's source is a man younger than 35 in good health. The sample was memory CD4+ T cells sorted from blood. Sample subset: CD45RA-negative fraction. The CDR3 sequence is CASSSLGSDEQYF. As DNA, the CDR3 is TGTGCCAGCAGTTCCCTCGGGTCGGACGAGCAGTACTTC.